This entry lists 23 T cell receptor beta chains sequenced from one sample in a study of blood T cell repertoires in COVID-19 (dated by TCRdb to the early 2020s). Library method: the immunoSEQ multiplex PCR assay. Not all clones reach the TCRdb copy of this immuneACCESS table, which keeps in-frame sequences only. Checked studies attribute under half of the gap to unresolved V genes and leave the rest unexplained. This sample lists approximately 210,000 clones; 88% were detected once. The biggest ten clones account for about 1.8% of the sample. The sequencing input was peripheral blood. The receptors derive from a man in his 70s with acute or convalescent COVID-19.

The chain couples TRBV2 to TRBJ2-7; 8 bases agree with TRBD2. V dropped 7 bases and J dropped 6; count of bases not matched to a gene: 11. Germline assignment: CDR1 SNHLY and CDR2 FYNNEI. The CDR3 length is 14 residues. CDR3 nucleotides: TGTGCCAGCAAAACTAGCGGCCTAACACGCGAGCAGTACTTC. Its protein is CASKTSGLTREQYF.

V usage is TRBV19 and J usage is TRBJ2-3, with D maybe TRBD2 (6 bases). Germline CDR1 is LNHDA and CDR2 is SQIVND (reference sequence). Trimming pared 4 bases from V and 0 bases from J, leaving 11 bases between. The CDR3 totals 15 residues. The CDR3 DNA reads as TGTGCCAGTAGTAAAACCGGGACTAGCACAGATACGCAGTATTTT. Amino acid sequence: CASSKTGTSTDTQYF.

The DNA of the CDR3 is TGTGCCAGCAGCTGGAGTTCAGTGGGAGATACGCAGTATTTT. This codes for CASSWSSVGDTQYF. The chain has TRBV5-8 and TRBJ2-3; D is ambiguous. Germline V gene lookup returns CDR1 SGHTS and CDR2 YDEGEE. The CDR3 length is 14 residues. Trimming left V 3 bases short and J 5 bases short, with 13 bases between.

This rearrangement joins TRBV5-6 to TRBJ2-3; D is perhaps TRBD1 (6 bases). This CDR3 is 14 amino acids long. Germline V lookup: CDR1 SGHDT, CDR2 YYEEEE. V was shortened by 3 bases and J by 2 bases, with 10 bases between the two germline ends. The CDR3 is CASSSYRVTDTQYF. The CDR3 DNA reads TGTGCCAGCAGCTCCTACAGGGTCACAGATACGCAGTATTTT.

V usage is TRBV6-5 and J usage is TRBJ1-1, with D possibly TRBD1 on 5 matching bases. Per the germline V gene, CDR1 is MNHEY and CDR2 is SVGAGI. The CDR3 has 11 residues. The germline V and J ends were trimmed by 6 bases and 7 bases, with 9 bases remaining between them. The CDR3 sequence is CASSHGGEAFF. The CDR3 coding sequence is TGTGCCAGCAGCCACGGGGGTGAAGCTTTCTTT.

This clone was seen once. The chain carries TRBV7-9 and TRBJ1-2; perhaps TRBD1 as D (5 bases). CDR1 is SEHNR and CDR2 is FQNEAQ in the germline V gene (reference sequence). With 3 bases removed from V and 12 bases from J, the gap between germline ends came to 11 bases. The CDR3 is 11 residues long. This CDR3 is CASSFTGLDTF. CDR3 bases: TGTGCCAGCAGCTTTACAGGTCTTGACACCTTC.

This chain joins TRBV7-2 and TRBJ1-1; 7 nucleotides line up with TRBD1. This CDR3 has 14 residues. Germline V gene lookup returns CDR1 SGHTA and CDR2 FQGNSA. Trimming removed 5 bases from V and 5 bases from J; junction bases left unmatched: 8. The DNA of the CDR3 is TGTGCCAGCAGCAAGGGGGCAGGGGGGACTGAAGCTTTCTTT. Encoded protein: CASSKGAGGTEAFF.

This clone was counted once. V gene TRBV25-1 combines with J gene TRBJ2-5; 9 bases agree with TRBD1. V dropped 6 bases and J dropped 1; count of bases not matched to a gene: 6. This CDR3 contains 15 residues. Germline CDR1 and CDR2: MGHDK and SYGVNS. The CDR3 DNA reads as TGTGCCAGCAGGGACACAGGGGGCACCCAAGAGACCCAGTACTTC. Translation: CASRDTGGTQETQYF.

The chain has TRBV6-1 and TRBJ1-2; maybe TRBD1 (5 bases). The CDR3 has 13 amino acids. CDR1 and CDR2 from the germline V gene are MNHNS and SASEGT. The ends were cut back, 3 bases at V and 5 bases at J, with 10 bases in the middle. The CDR3 bases are TGTGCCAGCAGTGAGACAGACGGGTATGGCTACACCTTC. Its protein is CASSETDGYGYTF.

The chain links TRBV12-3 or TRBV12-4 to TRBJ1-2; 7 bases agree with TRBD1. The CDR3 spans 12 residues. Unmatched junction bases numbered 2, after V lost 2 bases and J lost 8 bases. The chain's CDR3 is CASSLQGQGYTF. The CDR3 DNA sequence: TGTGCCAGCAGTTTACAGGGACAGGGCTACACCTTC.

This chain connects TRBV3-1 (or the pseudogene TRBV3-2) to TRBJ1-2; TRBD1 aligns across 8 bases. The CDR3 is 13 amino acids. Germline V gives CDR1 LGHDT, CDR2 YNNKEL (reference sequence). V lost 3 bases to trimming and J lost 8 bases; unmatched junction nucleotides: 5. As DNA, the CDR3 is TGTGCCAGCAGCCACAGGACAGGGAAGGGCTACACCTTC. Its translation is CASSHRTGKGYTF.

This chain connects TRBV3-1 (or the pseudogene TRBV3-2) to TRBJ1-5; D is unresolved. Germline V gene data show CDR1 as LGHDT and CDR2 as YNNKEL (reference sequence). V lost 3 bases to trimming and J lost 2 bases, with 14 bases between them. The CDR3 contains 16 residues. Here the CDR3 DNA reads TGTGCCAGCAGCCACGTCCGGGTCCCCGGCAATCAGCCCCAGCATTTT. Protein sequence: CASSHVRVPGNQPQHF.

CDR3 nucleotide sequence: TGTGCCAGCAGCTTAGAGAGCGGGTCCTCCTACGAGCAGTACTTC. Encoded protein: CASSLESGSSYEQYF. V is TRBV7-8 and J is TRBJ2-7; possibly TRBD2 for D (6 bases). Germline assignment: CDR1 SGHVS and CDR2 FQNEAQ. Trimming removed 1 base from V and 0 bases from J, with 10 bases in between. CDR3 size: 15 residues.

This sequence joins TRBV4-1 and TRBJ2-1; D is possibly TRBD2 (6 bases). The V gene's germline CDR1 is MGHRA and CDR2 YSYEKL. V was shortened by 4 bases and J by 1 base, with 14 bases between the two germline ends. CDR3 size: 16 residues. The CDR3 sequence: CASSRILAMSYNEQFF. CDR3 sequence (DNA): TGCGCCAGCAGCCGAATTCTAGCGATGTCCTACAATGAGCAGTTCTTC.

The J gene is TRBJ2-5, the V gene TRBV5-1; 12 bases fit TRBD2. J was trimmed by 1 base and V by 1 base; bases with no gene match: 11. Germline V CDR1 and CDR2: SGHRS, YFSETQ. The length of the CDR3 is 19 residues. The CDR3 here is CASSLSATSGSGVQETQYF. The DNA for the CDR3 is TGCGCCAGCAGCTTGTCGGCGACTAGCGGGAGTGGGGTCCAAGAGACCCAGTACTTC.

V is TRBV4-1 and J is TRBJ1-3; D remains ambiguous. Germline CDR1 is MGHRA and CDR2 is YSYEKL. This CDR3 comprises 16 residues. The ends were cut back, 4 bases at V and 1 base at J, with 14 bases in the middle. In DNA form, the CDR3 reads TGCGCCAGCAGCCTTACGATAACTCTATCTGGAAACACCATATATTTT. Translated, it gives CASSLTITLSGNTIYF.

This clone was detected only a few times. This chain links TRBV28 with TRBJ2-7; 10 positions agree with TRBD1. Germline CDR1 reads MDHEN; CDR2 reads SYDVKM. The junction had 8 bases not matched to a gene; V was cut back by 4 bases and J by 5 bases. CDR3 length equals 15 residues. Here the CDR3 DNA reads TGTGCCAGCAGTTCCCATATTGGGACAGGGGACGAGCAGTACTTC. Translated: CASSSHIGTGDEQYF.

The V call is TRBV10-2, the J call TRBJ2-7; 9 nucleotides line up with TRBD2. CDR3 length: 13 residues. Germline lookup yields CDR1 WSHSY and CDR2 SAAADI. Losses at the gene ends were 9 bases for V and 5 bases for J; bases not matched to a gene: 8. The CDR3, as DNA: TGCGCCAGTCGACTAGCGGAGGGGCACGAGCAGTACTTC. Amino acid sequence: CASRLAEGHEQYF.

The chain uses TRBV19 and TRBJ1-1, with TRBD1 matching 7 bases. The V gene's germline CDR1 is LNHDA and CDR2 SQIVND (reference sequence). The ends lost 0 bases at V and 8 bases at J; junction bases unmatched: 3. The CDR3 extends over 13 amino acids. The chain's CDR3 is CASSIEGGGEAFF. The CDR3 nucleotides read TGTGCCAGTAGTATAGAAGGAGGGGGCGAAGCTTTCTTT.

As for this clone: The same CDR3 also results from other DNA sequences found in this sample. J is TRBJ2-5 and V is TRBV7-2; TRBD1 matches at 9 bases. Germline CDR1 SGHTA, CDR2 FQGNSA. V shed 4 bases, J shed 5 bases, and the junction held 5 bases outside the gene matches. The CDR3 contains 14 residues. CDR3 sequence reads: CASSSGTGKETQYF. CDR3 nucleotide sequence: TGTGCCAGCAGCTCAGGGACAGGGAAGGAGACCCAGTACTTC.

The chain couples TRBV19 to TRBJ2-1; 8 bases are shared with TRBD2. J lost 10 bases, V lost 5 bases, and 10 bases had no gene match. The CDR3 extends over 14 amino acids. Germline lookup yields CDR1 LNHDA and CDR2 SQIVND (reference sequence). Here the CDR3 DNA reads TGTGCCAGTAGTGTAGGACTAGCATCAGGGGAGCAGTTCTTC. Protein product: CASSVGLASGEQFF.

This clone was detected a few times. V and J are TRBV6-6 and TRBJ1-1, with D unresolved. Germline lookup yields CDR1 MNHNY and CDR2 SVGAGI (reference sequence). This CDR3 is built from 14 residues. V was shortened by 0 bases and J by 3 bases, with 8 bases between the two germline ends. The CDR3 reads CASSYSAGDTEAFF. DNA of the CDR3: TGTGCCAGCAGTTACTCGGCCGGGGACACTGAAGCTTTCTTT.

The gene calls are TRBV6-5 and TRBJ2-1; 9 bases map to TRBD2. V was clipped by 6 bases and J by 5 bases; unmatched bases: 5. This CDR3 comprises 14 residues. In germline, CDR1 is MNHEY, CDR2 SVGAGI. The CDR3 region has the DNA TGTGCCAGCAGGAAGACTAGCGGAGACAATGAGCAGTTCTTC. Its protein product is CASRKTSGDNEQFF.